This T cell receptor (beta chain) emerged from a study of response to subunit inactivated influenza vaccine (dated by TCRdb to 2017 to 2018). For the wider study: Deep quantitative profiling of the T cell receptor repertoire was used in the study to follow responses to a trivalent subunit inactivated influenza vaccine.

The germline V gene encodes CDR1 ENHRY and CDR2 SYGVKD. From V the trimming removes 2 bases and from J it removes 4 bases, while the gene matches leave 5 bases of the junction unaccounted for. The CDR3 runs 15 amino acids, cysteine and phenylalanine included. The sequence is cut down to CDR3 DNA, 45 bases in frame from base 1. Preparation of the library involved RT-PCR. The sequencing machine was an Illumina HiSeq 2500. TCRdb reprocessing: public reads trimmed at Q25 with fastp, clones called with MiXCR, in-frame beta chains kept. Rows merge per CDR3 protein into single entries with the most common DNA and genes. Present in this sample are roughly 290,000 distinct CDR3 sequences, roughly a fifth of which were seen just once. The ten largest clones take up about 9.4% of the sample. This clonotype has a handful of counts. The specificity of this receptor is unknown. Within one base of it there is no much larger clone, and no base qualities were kept.

Study-wide findings and limitations: It was suggested by the authors that each seasonal influenza vaccination may recruit only a limited number of new T cells.

This TCR came from a man between 50 and 69 years old who received an inactivated influenza vaccine. Donor details come from another sample of the same person, matched by shared clones. The V and J segments used are TRBV10-3 and TRBJ2-4; 7 central nucleotides agree with TRBD1. The sample was PBMCs from blood, taken 21 months after vaccination. The nucleotide sequence reads as follows: TGTGCCATCAGTGAGCAACCGGGACAGAAAAACATTCAGTACTTC. Translated, this is CAISEQPGQKNIQYF.